One and the same sample provided the 24 T cell receptor beta chains below, sequenced in a study of T cell changes during pregnancy in multiple sclerosis. The data were produced by immunoSEQ multiplex PCR, yet TCRdb's version contains in-frame clones alone and is incomplete. The sample records 100,000 or so clones, 80% to 95% being singletons. This specimen consisted of peripheral blood, obtained after pregnancy. The receptors originated from a female donor with multiple sclerosis, enrolled in a pregnancy study.

J is TRBJ2-3 and V is TRBV7-9; D not resolved. The germline V gene has CDR1 SEHNR and CDR2 FQNEAQ (reference sequence). The CDR3 contains 14 residues. V lost 0 bases and J 2 bases, leaving 6 bases between the germline ends. The CDR3 protein is CASSLAGSTDTQYF. Here the CDR3 DNA reads TGTGCCAGCAGCTTAGCGGGCTCCACAGATACGCAGTATTTT.

The chain is built from TRBV4-2 and TRBJ1-2, with D unclear. The CDR3 runs to 16 residues. Germline values: CDR1 LGHNA, CDR2 YNFKEQ. Trimming pared 0 bases from V and 2 bases from J, leaving 13 bases between. For the CDR3, the DNA is TGTGCCAGCAGCCAAGATGCGTCATTGACAAACTATGGCTACACCTTC. This translates into CASSQDASLTNYGYTF.

The rearrangement links TRBV19 to TRBJ2-1; maybe TRBD1 (6 bases). Germline V gene sequence: CDR1 LNHDA, CDR2 SQIVND (reference sequence). V gave up 3 bases and J gave up 10 bases, with 13 bases separating them. The CDR3 runs 13 residues. DNA of the CDR3: TGTGCCAGTAGTATTGGCAGGGGTAAGGAGCAGTTCTTC. It encodes CASSIGRGKEQFF.

The chain has TRBV5-6 and TRBJ2-2, with a tentative D call TRBD1 (8 bases). The CDR3 extends over 14 amino acids. Germline V gene lookup returns CDR1 SGHDT and CDR2 YYEEEE. The ends were cut back, 7 bases at V and 6 bases at J, with 16 bases in the middle. In DNA, the CDR3 is TGTGCCAGCCGATTACAGGGGGGGGCCGGGGAGCTGTTTTTT. Translated: CASRLQGGAGELFF.

This chain uses TRBV5-5 with TRBJ1-5; weak D call: TRBD1 (5 bases). Germline-derived CDR1 and CDR2 are SGHKS and YYEKEE (reference sequence). This CDR3 is 16 amino acids long. Trimming stripped 0 bases from V and 7 bases from J, with 17 bases between. The CDR3 reads CASSLGGQSLGQPQHF. The CDR3 coding sequence is TGTGCCAGCAGCTTGGGAGGACAATCTTTGGGCCAGCCCCAGCATTTT.

The chain recombines TRBV27 with TRBJ1-2; D is perhaps TRBD1 (5 bases). This CDR3 comprises 16 residues. Trimming shortened V by 0 bases and J by 5 bases, and 16 bases separated the two germline ends. CDR1 MNHEY and CDR2 SMNVEV come from the germline V gene (reference sequence). CDR3 in DNA: TGTGCCAGCAGTTTATCGTTGGCAGGGTGGGATTATGGCTACACCTTC. Translating gives CASSLSLAGWDYGYTF.

The count of this clone is one. The rearrangement links TRBV6-6 to TRBJ2-7; 9 bases are a match to TRBD2. With 5 bases clipped from V and 3 bases from J, the junction kept 5 bases outside the gene matches. The CDR3 is made up of 14 amino acids. Germline assignment: CDR1 MNHNY and CDR2 SVGAGI (reference sequence). CDR3 nucleotides: TGTGCCAGCAGTACTAGCGGGCGAGACTACGAGCAGTACTTC. It specifies CASSTSGRDYEQYF.

The CDR3 here is CASSLVLETQYF. In DNA, the CDR3 is TGTGCCAGCAGCTTGGTACTGGAGACCCAGTACTTC. The chain carries TRBV5-5 and TRBJ2-5; D unresolved. V was trimmed by 0 bases and J by 5 bases, leaving 5 bases between them. CDR1 is SGHKS and CDR2 is YYEKEE in the germline V gene (reference sequence). This CDR3 comprises 12 residues. Full variable domain (missing parts from reference TRBV5-5 and TRBJ2-5): DAGVTQSPTHLIKTRGQQVTLRCSPISGHKSVSWYQQVLGQGPQFIFQYYEKEERGRGNFPDRFSARQFPNYSSELNVNALLLGDSALYLCASSLVLETQYFGPGTRLLVL.

This clone was picked up a small number of times. This rearrangement joins TRBV6-5 to TRBJ1-6, with a tentative D call TRBD1 (5 bases). Trimming pared 5 bases from V and 7 bases from J, leaving 12 bases between. This CDR3 is built from 14 residues. CDR1 and CDR2 from the germline V gene are MNHEY and SVGAGI. This CDR3 is CASSSGHLNSPLHF. As DNA, the CDR3 is TGTGCCAGCAGTAGTGGACATCTGAATTCACCCCTCCACTTT.

V is TRBV2 and J is TRBJ1-5, with D unclear. Trimming took off 6 bases at V and 4 bases at J, with 10 bases between the two ends. The CDR3 is 13 residues long. The germline gives CDR1 SNHLY, CDR2 FYNNEI. The CDR3 reads CASSDTRNQPQHF. The CDR3 bases are TGTGCCAGCAGCGATACCAGGAATCAGCCCCAGCATTTT.

This rearrangement joins TRBV5-4 to TRBJ1-2; no reliable D call. V lost 4 bases to trimming and J lost 0 bases, with 10 bases between them. The germline V gene has CDR1 SGHNT and CDR2 YYREEE (reference sequence). This CDR3 region has 14 residues. CDR3 protein: CASSPDTPNYGYTF. The CDR3 bases are TGTGCCAGCAGCCCCGACACTCCTAACTATGGCTACACCTTC.

This clone was detected only once. This chain links TRBV11-2 with TRBJ2-7, with TRBD2 matching over 8 bases. The germline CDR1 and CDR2 sequences are SGHAT and FQNNGV. V shed 1 base and J 2 bases; nucleotides not matched to a gene: 1. The CDR3 is 14 amino acids. CDR3 in DNA: TGTGCCAGCAGCTTAGCGGGGGGGCCCTACGAGCAGTACTTC. Residues: CASSLAGGPYEQYF.

The V call is TRBV7-2, the J call TRBJ2-7; 7 bases are a match to TRBD1. CDR1 SGHTA and CDR2 FQGNSA come from the germline V gene. V shed 8 bases and J 6 bases; nucleotides not matched to a gene: 13. This CDR3 is 14 amino acids long. As DNA, the CDR3 is TGTGCCAGCCGGAATAACAGGGGAAATAGCGAGCAGTACTTC. Protein product: CASRNNRGNSEQYF. The whole variable domain, remainder taken from reference TRBV7-2 and TRBJ2-7, is GAGVSQSPSNKVTEKGKDVELRCDPISGHTALYWYRQSLGQGLEFLIYFQGNSAPDKSGLPSDRFSAERTGGSVSTLTIQRTQQEDSAVYLCASRNNRGNSEQYFGPGTRLTVT.

The chain has TRBV28 and TRBJ1-1; D perhaps matches TRBD1 (6 bases). The V gene lost 7 bases and the J gene lost 1 base, with 10 bases spanning the gap. Germline V gene lookup returns CDR1 MDHEN and CDR2 SYDVKM. This CDR3 is built from 13 residues. CDR3 in amino acids: CASINRENTEAFF. The DNA for the CDR3 is TGTGCCAGCATTAACAGGGAGAACACTGAAGCTTTCTTT.

V is TRBV15 and J is TRBJ2-3; 10 nucleotides line up with TRBD2. Unmatched junction bases numbered 8, after V lost 5 bases and J lost 3 bases. CDR1 is LNHNV, CDR2 YYDKDF, per germline (reference sequence). The CDR3 totals 16 residues. CDR3 sequence reads: CATSGTGTSVTDTQYF. The CDR3, as DNA: TGTGCCACCAGCGGAACCGGGACTAGCGTAACAGATACGCAGTATTTT.

In regard to this clone: Within the sample, other DNA sequences also encode this same CDR3. V usage is TRBV6-1 and J usage is TRBJ1-2, with unresolved D. The CDR3 is 13 residues long. V shed 7 bases and J shed 6 bases, with 15 bases lying between them. Germline assignment: CDR1 MNHNS and CDR2 SASEGT. CDR3 coding DNA: TGTGCCAGCATCTTGAAGCCTGCCCATGGCTACACCTTC. It translates to CASILKPAHGYTF.

This chain joins TRBV6-5 and TRBJ2-7; TRBD2 is a possible D gene (6 bases). V shed 2 bases and J shed 3 bases, with 17 bases lying between them. In germline, CDR1 is MNHEY, CDR2 SVGAGI. This CDR3 is 16 amino acids long. CDR3 bases: TGTGCCAGCAGTTACAGTTCGGGGGTCGGGGGCTACGAGCAGTACTTC. It specifies CASSYSSGVGGYEQYF.

This sequence joins TRBV9 and TRBJ2-2; D unclear. V was trimmed by 1 base and J by 5 bases, leaving 9 bases between them. The CDR3 is 14 amino acids. Germline V gene lookup returns CDR1 SGDLS and CDR2 YYNGEE. CDR3 sequence: CASSVYLETGELFF. In DNA form, the CDR3 reads TGTGCCAGCAGCGTATACCTAGAGACCGGGGAGCTGTTTTTT.

The chain joins TRBV5-4 to TRBJ1-1, with D possibly matching TRBD1 (6 bases). The CDR3 contains 14 residues. V dropped 3 bases and J dropped 2 bases, with 11 bases sitting between them. Germline CDR1 is SGHNT and CDR2 is YYREEE (reference sequence). The CDR3 DNA is TGTGCCAGCAGCTCCGGACAGCTAAACACTGAAGCTTTCTTT. Translating it yields CASSSGQLNTEAFF.

This chain joins TRBV7-2 and TRBJ1-6; 7 bases fit TRBD1. V trimming: 4 bases; J trimming: 0 bases; junction bases outside the gene matches: 3. This CDR3 has 16 residues. Germline values: CDR1 SGHTA, CDR2 FQGNSA. CDR3: CASSSGQSSYNSPLHF. The CDR3 DNA reads as TGTGCCAGCAGCTCGGGACAGAGCTCCTATAATTCACCCCTCCACTTT.

This clone was found once. V gene TRBV6-1 combines with J gene TRBJ1-1; 9 bases align to TRBD1. After removal of 0 bases from V and 10 bases from J, the junction contained 0 bases not matched to a gene. Per germline, CDR1 MNHNS and CDR2 SASEGT. The CDR3 consists of 12 residues. CDR3 in amino acids: CASSEADRGAFF. CDR3 DNA sequence: TGTGCCAGCAGTGAAGCGGACAGGGGAGCTTTCTTT.

The chain recombines TRBV27 with TRBJ2-5; D is perhaps TRBD1 (7 bases). V lost 6 bases and J 2 bases, leaving 16 bases between the germline ends. Germline V gene sequence: CDR1 MNHEY, CDR2 SMNVEV (reference sequence). CDR3 length: 15 residues. The CDR3 loop reads CASSFGGQRQETQYF. In DNA form, the CDR3 reads TGTGCCAGCAGCTTCGGGGGACAGCGGCAAGAGACCCAGTACTTC.

The J gene is TRBJ1-1, the V gene TRBV11-2; a possible D gene is TRBD1 (5 bases). The CDR3 is made up of 16 amino acids. The V end was cut by 0 bases, the J end by 3 bases, with 14 bases between. Germline-derived CDR1 and CDR2 are SGHAT and FQNNGV. CDR3: CASSLDRWGGDTEAFF. The CDR3 nucleotides are TGTGCCAGCAGCTTAGATCGGTGGGGGGGGGACACTGAAGCTTTCTTT.

This chain joins TRBV19 and TRBJ1-1; D not resolved. There are 13 residues in the CDR3. Trimming took 5 bases from V and 2 from J, leaving 9 bases between them. Germline V gives CDR1 LNHDA, CDR2 SQIVND (reference sequence). This chain's CDR3 is CASSVTANTEAFF. Here the CDR3 DNA reads TGTGCCAGTAGTGTTACAGCCAACACTGAAGCTTTCTTT.